What follows is one TCR beta chain and its context. Its specificity is not known. Unmatched junction bases numbered 3, after V lost 1 base and J lost 1 base. The CDR3 totals 16 residues. CDR1 and CDR2 from the germline V gene are MGHRA and YSYEKL. This record belongs to a study of cytomegalovirus exposure and HLA in healthy donors. Looking at the study overall: Inside one of the first data releases sat about 85 million unique TCRs taken from HLA-typed donors. Of all 400 or so donors who were genotyped, roughly 81% belonged to the Caucasian-associated ancestry cluster. Findings of the study overall: In a later analysis, productive TCRs from donors in an Asian-associated ancestry cluster reportedly carried fewer N-insertions than the cohort mean. When a later analysis compared HLA-associated TCR beta chains with equally common others, the HLA-associated chains turned out to be more clonally expanded and to have lower generation probabilities.

13 Jbeta primers and 60 Vbeta primers were used for the PCR. Here immunoSEQ multiplex PCR was the method, and the copy in TCRdb shows in-frame clones only, minus some. The data show 150,000 to 200,000 clones, approximately 90% seen once. Sequenced sample: PBMCs. The origin of this receptor is a boy between 2 and 10 years old in good health and CMV-seronegative. The chain carries TRBV4-1 and TRBJ1-5, with 8 bases identical to TRBD1. DNA for the CDR3: TGCGCCAGCAGCCAAGCAGGGGGCGGGAGCAATCAGCCCCAGCATTTT. This codes for CASSQAGGGSNQPQHF.